The 30 T cell receptor beta chains reported below all come from one sample, sequenced in a study of shared clonotypes between healthy human individuals. TCRdb keeps only in-frame clones here, not all; method: immunoSEQ multiplex PCR. Of hundreds of thousands of clones in the sample, around 78% are singletons; the top ten hold 12%. Source material: PBMCs. These receptor sequences come from a woman between 40 and 50 years old in good health. Some clones in this sample may be carry-over from other donors' samples.

The V call is TRBV4-1, the J call TRBJ2-1; no definite D call. V lost 5 bases to trimming and J lost 4 bases, with 18 bases between them. CDR1 is MGHRA, CDR2 YSYEKL, per germline. The CDR3 is 16 amino acids. CDR3 loop: CASSGLRVSLYNEQFF. For the CDR3, the DNA is TGCGCCAGCAGCGGCCTTCGGGTATCTTTATACAATGAGCAGTTCTTC.

This chain links TRBV4-2 with TRBJ2-5; 8 nucleotides align to TRBD2. V lost 1 base to trimming and J lost 6 bases; unmatched junction nucleotides: 10. The germline CDR1 and CDR2 sequences are LGHNA and YNFKEQ. The CDR3 runs 16 residues. For the CDR3, the DNA is TGTGCCAGCAGCCAAGCCTTCGCGGGAGGCGGGAAGACCCAGTACTTC. Encoded protein: CASSQAFAGGGKTQYF.

CDR3 sequence: CASSLSRGIDTGELFF. Here the CDR3 DNA reads TGTGCCAGCAGCCTTTCTAGGGGAATAGACACCGGGGAGCTGTTTTTT. The rearrangement uses TRBV7-3 and TRBJ2-2; perhaps TRBD1 as D (5 bases). The germline gives CDR1 SGHTA, CDR2 FQGTGA. V lost 5 bases, J lost 3 bases, and 16 bases lay in between. The CDR3 runs 16 residues.

V and J are TRBV28 and TRBJ2-5; tentative D call: TRBD1 (5 bases). CDR3 size: 15 residues. Germline CDR1 and CDR2: MDHEN and SYDVKM. V dropped 8 bases and J dropped 2 bases, with 18 bases sitting between them. The DNA for the CDR3 is TGTGCCAGCTTCCCCCCCGCAGGGCGACAAGAGACCCAGTACTTC. This translates into CASFPPAGRQETQYF.

The rearrangement links TRBV7-9 to TRBJ2-7; 11 nucleotides match TRBD2. Germline-derived CDR1 and CDR2 are SEHNR and FQNEAQ (reference sequence). The junction had 7 bases not matched to a gene; V was cut back by 5 bases and J by 4 bases. This CDR3 region has 15 residues. The CDR3 loop is CASSAARLAGYEQYF. CDR3 sequence (DNA): TGTGCCAGCAGCGCAGCGCGACTAGCGGGGTACGAGCAGTACTTC.

The chain combines TRBV7-9 with TRBJ1-3, with D possibly TRBD1 on 6 matching bases. V lost 5 bases to trimming and J lost 3 bases, with 14 bases between them. Looked up from germline, CDR1 is SEHNR and CDR2 is FQNEAQ (reference sequence). The CDR3 runs to 15 residues. In DNA form, the CDR3 reads TGTGCCAGCAGCGCGGACAGAATTTTTGGAAACACCATATATTTT. It codes for CASSADRIFGNTIYF.

V and J are TRBV5-8 and TRBJ1-2; TRBD1 matches 8 bases. This CDR3 has 14 amino acids. Trimming removed 4 bases from V and 0 bases from J; junction bases left unmatched: 2. CDR1 and CDR2 from the germline V gene are SGHTS and YDEGEE. The CDR3 sequence: CASSVQGANYGYTF. CDR3 DNA: TGTGCCAGCAGCGTACAGGGGGCTAACTATGGCTACACCTTC.

This chain uses TRBV4-3 with TRBJ2-2, with D maybe TRBD2 (6 bases). CDR3 size: 17 residues. Looked up from germline, CDR1 is LGHNA and CDR2 is YSLEER. Trimming shortened V by 4 bases and J by 2 bases, and 17 bases separated the two germline ends. The CDR3, as DNA: TGCGCCAGCAGCCGTGGGGCCGCTAGCGTTAACACCGGGGAGCTGTTTTTT. It specifies CASSRGAASVNTGELFF.

The genes are TRBV7-2 and TRBJ2-1; 9 bases map to TRBD2. CDR1 is SGHTA and CDR2 is FQGNSA in the germline V gene. This CDR3 is built from 15 residues. J was trimmed by 2 bases and V by 5 bases; bases with no gene match: 4. The CDR3 protein is CASSLSGSTYNEQFF. The CDR3, as DNA: TGTGCCAGCAGCCTTAGCGGGAGTACCTACAATGAGCAGTTCTTC.

The chain uses TRBV5-1 and TRBJ2-1, with TRBD1 matching over 8 bases. CDR1 is SGHRS, CDR2 YFSETQ, per germline. The CDR3 totals 15 residues. The V and J ends lost 4 bases and 7 bases, in that order; junction bases with no gene match: 10. CDR3 sequence: CASSNTDRGGNEQFF. CDR3 in DNA: TGCGCCAGCAGCAACACCGACAGGGGTGGTAATGAGCAGTTCTTC.

Here the CDR3 reads CASSPYGQENEKLFF. The CDR3 DNA follows: TGTGCCAGCAGCCCCTATGGGCAGGAAAATGAAAAACTGTTTTTT. The chain couples TRBV7-9 to TRBJ1-4; D is uncertain. Germline V gene data show CDR1 as SEHNR and CDR2 as FQNEAQ (reference sequence). Trimming shortened V by 5 bases and J by 5 bases, and 15 bases separated the two germline ends. The CDR3 is 15 residues long.

The V gene is TRBV5-1, the J gene TRBJ1-1; weak D call: TRBD1 (6 bases). Germline lookup yields CDR1 SGHRS and CDR2 YFSETQ. V was cut by 0 bases and J by 4 bases, with 13 bases left in between. This CDR3 has 15 amino acids. The CDR3 DNA follows: TGCGCCAGCAGCTTGGTTGGGGGGCCGAGCACTGAAGCTTTCTTT. This encodes CASSLVGGPSTEAFF.

V is TRBV2 and J is TRBJ2-2; D is ambiguous. CDR3 size: 15 residues. Germline CDR1 and CDR2: SNHLY and FYNNEI. V lost 5 bases, J lost 8 bases, and 18 bases lay in between. The DNA for the CDR3 is TGTGCCAGCAGTTTTAGCCGAGGCGAGGAGGGGGAGCTGTTTTTT. Protein product: CASSFSRGEEGELFF.

This chain joins TRBV7-9 and TRBJ2-5; no clear D. The J call may be wrong; the DNA end is better matched by TRBJ2-7. Germline loops: CDR1 SEHNR, CDR2 FQNEAQ (reference sequence). The CDR3 length is 16 residues. Here the CDR3 DNA reads TGTGCCAGCAGCTTAGTGGGTGGCAGGAGCTCCTACGAGCAGTACTTC. The encoded protein is CASSLVGGRSSYEQYF.

V and J are TRBV7-3 and TRBJ2-1; D assignment may be TRBD1 or TRBD2 (5 bases each). The germline V gene encodes CDR1 SGHTA and CDR2 FQGTGA. Trimming pared 2 bases from V and 3 bases from J, leaving 14 bases between. The CDR3 length is 16 residues. CDR3: CASSLDRDGRYNEQFF. Written as DNA, the CDR3 is TGTGCCAGCAGCTTAGACCGGGACGGACGCTACAATGAGCAGTTCTTC.

Points on this clone: Different DNA sequences within this sample yield the same CDR3. The genes are TRBV10-2 and TRBJ2-1; 7 bases align to TRBD1. The CDR3 contains 13 residues. V shed 6 bases and J 3 bases; nucleotides not matched to a gene: 2. Germline-derived CDR1 and CDR2 are WSHSY and SAAADI. Here the CDR3 reads CASRRDSYNEQFF. CDR3 bases: TGCGCCAGCAGACGGGACAGCTACAATGAGCAGTTCTTC.

Points on this clone: Possible read error: a much larger clone is one base away. The sample contains more than one DNA sequence encoding this CDR3. The J gene is TRBJ1-1, the V gene TRBV30; D gene ambiguous. The CDR3 totals 11 residues. CDR1 GTSNPN and CDR2 SVGIG come from the germline V gene (reference sequence). The chain's CDR3 is CAWSVSTEAFF. The CDR3 nucleotides read TGTGCCTGGAGTGTGAGCACTGAAGCCTTCTTT.

This clone was seen at least ten times. Distinct nucleotide sequences in the sample also encode this CDR3. The chain combines TRBV2 with TRBJ1-1; tentatively, D is TRBD1 (6 bases). Per the germline V gene, CDR1 is SNHLY and CDR2 is FYNNEI. This CDR3 region has 15 residues. V was trimmed by 2 bases and J by 0 bases, leaving 10 bases between them. The CDR3 is CASSEFDRMNTEAFF. The DNA for the CDR3 is TGTGCCAGCAGTGAATTCGACAGGATGAACACTGAAGCTTTCTTT. Full variable domain (remainder filled in from reference TRBV2 and TRBJ1-1): EPEVTQTPSHQVTQMGQEVILRCVPISNHLYFYWYRQILGQKVEFLVSFYNNEISEKSEIFDDQFSVERPDGSNFTLKIRSTKLEDSAMYFCASSEFDRMNTEAFFGQGTRLTVV.

Only a few counts were recorded for this clone. The rearrangement links TRBV11-3 to TRBJ1-1; D is possibly TRBD1 (5 bases). With 3 bases removed from V and 1 base from J, the gap between germline ends came to 6 bases. Per germline, CDR1 SGHNT and CDR2 YENEEA. The CDR3 consists of 13 residues. CDR3 bases: TGTGCCAGCAGCTTTCAGGGGAACACTGAAGCTTTCTTT. As protein: CASSFQGNTEAFF.

The chain joins TRBV19 to TRBJ1-1, with D perhaps TRBD1 (6 bases). V was pared by 8 bases and J by 3 bases, with 16 bases between. CDR1 and CDR2 from the germline V gene are LNHDA and SQIVND (reference sequence). This CDR3 spans 14 amino acids. CDR3 in amino acids: CASGRTARDTEAFF. For the CDR3, the DNA is TGTGCCAGTGGGAGGACAGCGAGGGACACTGAAGCTTTCTTT.

V usage is TRBV11-2 and J usage is TRBJ2-1; weak D call: TRBD2 (7 bases). Trimming pared 1 base from V and 9 bases from J, leaving 13 bases between. CDR1 and CDR2 from the germline V gene are SGHAT and FQNNGV. The CDR3 is 14 residues long. The CDR3 loop reads CASSLAGGAAEQFF. As DNA, the CDR3 is TGTGCCAGCAGCTTAGCTGGGGGGGCGGCTGAGCAGTTCTTC.

This clone appeared a single time. The chain couples TRBV19 to TRBJ1-5, with D perhaps TRBD1 (5 bases). The CDR3 loop spans 17 amino acids. CDR1 is LNHDA, CDR2 SQIVND, per germline (reference sequence). Trimming left V 3 bases short and J 0 bases short, with 15 bases between. The CDR3 DNA reads TGTGCCAGTAGTATGGACATTGGGTGGCTTAGCAATCAGCCCCAGCATTTT. Translation: CASSMDIGWLSNQPQHF.

This chain uses TRBV22-1 with TRBJ2-6. TRBV22-1 is an annotated pseudogene. The CDR3 has 16 amino acids. The CDR3 DNA sequence: TGTCCTGGGAGGGTCATGGGAACAAAGTCGGGCCAAAGTCTGACTTTC. Translating it yields CPGRVMGTKSGQSLTF.

In its sample, this clone was seen a few times. The V and J genes are TRBV7-6 and TRBJ1-2, with D perhaps matching TRBD1 (6 bases). CDR3 size: 15 residues. The V gene's germline CDR1 is SGHVS and CDR2 FNYEAQ. V was clipped by 4 bases and J by 3 bases, with 15 bases between them. This chain's CDR3 is CASSSGGGLDYGYTF. CDR3 DNA sequence: TGTGCCAGCAGCTCCGGCGGGGGGCTTGACTATGGCTACACCTTC.

The chain uses TRBV7-9 and TRBJ2-7; 7 bases are shared with TRBD2. This CDR3 comprises 13 residues. V dropped 1 base and J dropped 6; count of bases not matched to a gene: 3. CDR1 and CDR2 from the germline V gene are SEHNR and FQNEAQ (reference sequence). CDR3 amino acids: CASSLEGGVEQYF. CDR3 in DNA: TGTGCCAGCAGCTTAGAGGGAGGGGTCGAGCAGTACTTC.

The gene calls are TRBV5-1 and TRBJ2-5; D perhaps matches TRBD2 (7 bases). Trimming removed 4 bases at V and 1 base at J, with 20 bases between. The CDR3 contains 17 residues. The germline CDR1 and CDR2 sequences are SGHRS and YFSETQ. The CDR3 sequence is CASSGGSGAGVQETQYF. In nucleotides, the CDR3 is TGCGCCAGCAGCGGAGGGTCAGGGGCGGGAGTCCAAGAGACCCAGTACTTC.

A few counts support this clone. J is TRBJ1-4 and V is TRBV10-3, with D perhaps TRBD1 (5 bases). Germline V gene sequence: CDR1 ENHRY, CDR2 SYGVKD. V was trimmed by 2 bases and J by 8 bases, leaving 12 bases between them. The CDR3 spans 14 residues. The CDR3 DNA reads as TGTGCCATCAGTGAGGCAGGGAGGGGCGAAAAACTGTTTTTT. Its protein is CAISEAGRGEKLFF.

This clone was detected only a few times. The chain has TRBV28 and TRBJ1-2; the match to TRBD1 covers 9 bases. The CDR3 sequence is 15 residues long. V trimming: 5 bases; J trimming: 3 bases; junction bases outside the gene matches: 7. Germline CDR1 and CDR2: MDHEN and SYDVKM. The DNA for the CDR3 is TGTGCCAGCAGTGACCCCCGGACAGGGGACTATGGCTACACCTTC. Translation: CASSDPRTGDYGYTF.

The chain couples TRBV5-4 to TRBJ2-7; D gene uncertain. The CDR3 covers 15 residues. The V end lost 4 bases, the J end lost 6 bases, and 20 bases lay between the germline ends. CDR1 is SGHNT, CDR2 YYREEE, per germline (reference sequence). CDR3 in amino acids: CASSTPGGVDREQYF. The CDR3 region has the DNA TGTGCCAGCAGCACCCCAGGTGGGGTAGACCGCGAGCAGTACTTC.

About this clone: The sample has other DNA sequences that encode this CDR3 too. The V gene is TRBV27, the J gene TRBJ2-1; no reliable D call. The CDR3 extends over 13 amino acids. V was shortened by 0 bases and J by 5 bases, with 5 bases between the two germline ends. Germline values: CDR1 MNHEY, CDR2 SMNVEV (reference sequence). The CDR3 region is CASSLSGNNEQFF. The DNA of the CDR3 is TGTGCCAGCAGTTTATCAGGGAACAATGAGCAGTTCTTC.